This T cell receptor (beta chain) came from a study of metastatic and nonmetastatic thyroid tumors. Every patient underwent thyroid surgery untreated. J was trimmed by 2 bases and V by 1 base; bases with no gene match: 2. The CDR3 is 15 amino acids. CDR1 and CDR2 from the germline V gene are MDHEN and SYDVKM. MiXCR reprocessed the PCR reads for TCRdb. The sample includes tens of thousands of clones, roughly 20% of them seen just once. The rearrangement links TRBV28 to TRBJ1-2; the match to TRBD1 covers 9 bases. Sequences were obtained from blood. The receptor was derived from a female donor with papillary thyroid cancer or a benign thyroid nodule (not recorded which). Some clones in this sample may be carry-over from other donors' samples. The CDR3 sequence: CASSLSQGANYGYTF. CDR3 sequence (DNA): TGTGCCAGCAGTTTATCACAGGGGGCGAACTATGGCTACACCTTC.